The 2 T cell receptor beta chains in this list originate from one sample, sequenced in a study of cytomegalovirus exposure and HLA in healthy donors. 13 Jbeta primers and 60 Vbeta primers were used for the PCR. Repertoires were generated with immunoSEQ multiplex PCR, while TCRdb's copy carries only in-frame clones and drops some. The table lists about 67,000 clones. The sequenced sample consisted of PBMCs. Every receptor here comes from a boy aged 10-17 years in good health and CMV-seronegative.

V gene TRBV27 combines with J gene TRBJ2-3; 10 bases align to TRBD2. J gave up 5 bases and V 7 bases, and 9 bases lay outside the gene matches. The CDR3 covers 15 residues. CDR1 and CDR2 (germline): MNHEY, SMNVEV (reference sequence). CDR3 nucleotide sequence: TGTGCCAGCACCTTCAGCGGGAGGGCTGGAGATACGCAGTATTTT. Protein sequence: CASTFSGRAGDTQYF.

The chain carries TRBV7-2 and TRBJ2-7, with D perhaps TRBD2 (5 bases). Germline V CDR1 and CDR2: SGHTA, FQGNSA. This CDR3 region has 13 residues. V lost 5 bases and J lost 3, with 11 bases in between. CDR3 protein: CASSPPGSYEQYF. CDR3 in DNA: TGTGCCAGCAGCCCCCCGGGAAGCTACGAGCAGTACTTC. The whole variable domain, filled in from reference TRBV7-2 and TRBJ2-7, reads GAGVSQSPSNKVTEKGKDVELRCDPISGHTALYWYRQSLGQGLEFLIYFQGNSAPDKSGLPSDRFSAERTGGSVSTLTIQRTQQEDSAVYLCASSPPGSYEQYFGPGTRLTVT.